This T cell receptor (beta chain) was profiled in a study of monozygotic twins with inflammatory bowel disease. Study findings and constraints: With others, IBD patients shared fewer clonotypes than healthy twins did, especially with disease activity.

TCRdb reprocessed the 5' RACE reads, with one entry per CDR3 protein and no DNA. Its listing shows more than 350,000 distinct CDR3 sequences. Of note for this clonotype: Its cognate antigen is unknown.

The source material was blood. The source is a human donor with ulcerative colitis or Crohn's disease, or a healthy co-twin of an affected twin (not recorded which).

The CDR3 loop is CATSEGVEETQYF. The chain is built from TRBV24-1 and TRBJ2-5; the TCRdb call, TRBD1, lacks DNA for checking. CDR3 length: 13 residues. Germline V lookup: CDR1 KGHDR, CDR2 SFDVKD.